The entry below gives a single T cell receptor (beta chain) sequence along with its context. Only in-frame clones appear in the TCRdb table, and some are missing; sequencing was by immunoSEQ multiplex PCR. This repertoire shows about half a million clones, roughly 77% found once; its top ten account for less than 15%. The length of the CDR3 is 16 residues. The V end was cut by 2 bases, the J end by 5 bases, with 17 bases between. Germline CDR1 is MNHNY and CDR2 is SVGAGI (reference sequence). The data originate from a study of shared clonotypes between healthy human individuals. The clonotype was recovered from a woman aged 40-49 years in good health. Some clones in this sample may be carry-over from other donors' samples. Source material: PBMCs. The rearrangement uses TRBV6-6 and TRBJ2-3, with D possibly being TRBD2 (6 bases). Here the CDR3 DNA reads TGTGCCAGCAGTTACATCGTGGGAGGTGAGAGAGATACGCAGTATTTT. Encoded protein: CASSYIVGGERDTQYF.